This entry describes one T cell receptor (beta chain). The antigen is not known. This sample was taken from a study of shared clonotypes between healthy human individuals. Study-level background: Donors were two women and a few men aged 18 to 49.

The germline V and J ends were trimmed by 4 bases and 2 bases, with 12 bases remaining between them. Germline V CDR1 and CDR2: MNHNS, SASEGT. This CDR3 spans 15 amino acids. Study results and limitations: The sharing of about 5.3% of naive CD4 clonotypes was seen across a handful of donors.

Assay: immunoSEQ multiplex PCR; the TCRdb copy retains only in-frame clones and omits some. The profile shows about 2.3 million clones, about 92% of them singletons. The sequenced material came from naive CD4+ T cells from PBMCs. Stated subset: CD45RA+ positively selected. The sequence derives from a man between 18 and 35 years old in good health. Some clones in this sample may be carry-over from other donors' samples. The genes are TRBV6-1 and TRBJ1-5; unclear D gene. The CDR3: CASSAGVRGNQPQHF. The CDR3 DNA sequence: TGTGCCAGCAGTGCCGGGGTCCGGGGCAATCAGCCCCAGCATTTT.